This section outlines one TCR beta chain sequence together with its context. CDR1 and CDR2 (germline): MNHEY, SVGEGT. This CDR3 comprises 15 residues. V trimming: 6 bases; J trimming: 0 bases; junction bases outside the gene matches: 8. The source of the sample is a study of blood T cell repertoires in COVID-19. Looking at the study overall: Researchers got acute and convalescent COVID-19 samples from the United States, Italy and Spain.

Clones were sequenced by immunoSEQ multiplex PCR, and TCRdb holds only the in-frame ones, with some missing. This sample has 75,000 to 95,000 clones; 70% to 90% occur once, and the top ten carry 3% to 4%. What was sequenced was peripheral blood. This sequence joins TRBV6-2 or TRBV6-3 and TRBJ2-7, with TRBD2 matching 7 bases. The TCR was taken from a man aged 50-59 years with acute or convalescent COVID-19. The CDR3: CASSDPSGGSYEQYF. In DNA, the CDR3 is TGTGCCAGCAGCGACCCGTCGGGGGGCTCCTACGAGCAGTACTTC.